This TCR beta chain was recovered during a study of blood T cells in healthy people across ages. The study's findings and limits: Percentage of naive T cells showed a strong correlation with TCR beta diversity.

PCR was performed a second time for roughly 7 to 12 cycles using a sample-barcoded 5' primer and a J-beta primer mix. A minimum of 2.5 million CDR3-containing paired-end reads was obtained for each sample. One entry per CDR3 protein results from TCRdb running MiXCR on the 5' RACE reads. The repertoire holds nearly 800,000 distinct CDR3 sequences, around a quarter seen once, with more than 3% in the top ten. As regards this clonotype: The antigen is undetermined.

In addition, the sample was reused for a study of T cells of mothers and their children.

Sequenced material: blood. The clonotype was recovered from a boy younger than 18 in good health.

The CDR3: CASNWETYSNQPQHF. CDR3 nucleotide sequence: TGTGCCAGCAACTGGGAAACATATAGCAATCAGCCCCAGCATTTT. The rearrangement uses TRBV6-6 and TRBJ1-5, with D unclear. This CDR3 is 15 amino acids long. Between the trimmed V and J ends, which lost 7 bases and 0 bases, there was a span of 13 bases. Germline CDR1 is MNHNY and CDR2 is SVGAGI (reference sequence).